This T cell receptor beta chain was sequenced during a study of technical replicates of blood from several donors. The repertoire was sequenced with immunoSEQ multiplex PCR; TCRdb's copy has only in-frame clones and lacks some. The sample records around 89,000 clones, roughly 94% being singletons. Unmatched junction bases numbered 8, after V lost 6 bases and J lost 2 bases. CDR1 and CDR2 from the germline V gene are MNHEY and SVGAGI. The CDR3 has 15 residues. The source of this sequence is a human donor in good health. This chain links TRBV6-5 with TRBJ2-5; TRBD1 agrees at 8 bases. Material for sequencing was T cells isolated from PBMCs. The CDR3 bases are TGTGCCAGCAGAACCACCGGGACAGGTCAAGAGACCCAGTACTTC. Its protein product is CASRTTGTGQETQYF.